The 26 T cell receptor beta chains presented below share a single source sample, sequenced in a study of blood T cell repertoires in COVID-19. Measured with immunoSEQ multiplex PCR; TCRdb has only the in-frame clones, and not every one. The sample holds about 300,000 clones, about 90% seen once. Sequencing used PBMCs or T cells enriched from blood (not recorded which). All receptors come from a woman aged 50 to 60 who had been exposed to COVID-19.

This sequence joins TRBV5-4 and TRBJ2-7, with a tentative D call TRBD2 (7 bases). V was clipped by 5 bases and J by 5 bases, with 20 bases between them. This CDR3 is 15 amino acids long. Germline CDR1 reads SGHNT; CDR2 reads YYREEE (reference sequence). CDR3 bases: TGTGCCAGCAGTCCCCCGGGGGCTAGCGGCCACGAGCAGTACTTC. Amino acid sequence: CASSPPGASGHEQYF. Looking up the rest from reference TRBV5-4 and TRBJ2-7 gives the full variable domain: ETGVTQSPTHLIKTRGQQVTLRCSSQSGHNTVSWYQQALGQGPQFIFQYYREEENGRGNFPPRFSGLQFPNYSSELNVNALELDDSALYLCASSPPGASGHEQYFGPGTRLTVT.

This clone occurred once. This rearrangement joins TRBV7-2 to TRBJ1-6, with 7 bases lining up with TRBD1. CDR1 is SGHTA, CDR2 FQGNSA, per germline. V shed 5 bases, J shed 7 bases, and the junction held 11 bases outside the gene matches. The CDR3 is 16 residues long. The DNA of the CDR3 is TGTGCCAGCAGCCCTTTTGGGCAGGGGGTAAATTCACCCCTCCACTTT. This sequence encodes CASSPFGQGVNSPLHF.

CDR3 protein: CASSIGPRTTGYTF. The CDR3 DNA reads as TGTGCCAGTAGTATTGGCCCCAGGACTACGGGCTACACCTTC. The rearrangement links TRBV19 to TRBJ1-2; D unclear. CDR1 is LNHDA, CDR2 SQIVND, per germline (reference sequence). The germline V and J ends were trimmed by 3 bases and 8 bases, with 16 bases remaining between them. This CDR3 has 14 residues.

V gene TRBV9 combines with J gene TRBJ1-3; the D is unclear. The germline V and J ends were trimmed by 7 bases and 0 bases, with 8 bases remaining between them. This CDR3 is 13 amino acids long. Germline CDR1 and CDR2: SGDLS and YYNGEE. The CDR3 DNA follows: TGTGCCAGCTCGGGAAGCTCTGGAAACACCATATATTTT. As protein: CASSGSSGNTIYF.

This rearrangement joins TRBV7-9 to TRBJ2-3; D gene ambiguous. Germline V gene lookup returns CDR1 SEHNR and CDR2 FQNEAQ (reference sequence). The CDR3 totals 14 residues. The V gene lost 4 bases and the J gene lost 6 bases, with 14 bases spanning the gap. The CDR3 region has the DNA TGTGCCAGCAGCTACCCCCATCCTCGGGATACGCAGTATTTT. Translation gives CASSYPHPRDTQYF.

This chain connects TRBV30 to TRBJ1-5, with 9 bases aligning to TRBD1. From germline, CDR1 is GTSNPN and CDR2 SVGIG (reference sequence). Losses at the gene ends were 0 bases for V and 8 bases for J; bases not matched to a gene: 11. The CDR3 has 16 amino acids. In nucleotides, the CDR3 is TGTGCCTGGAGTGTGGGACAGGGTATAGGTACTGAGCCCCAGCATTTT. It specifies CAWSVGQGIGTEPQHF.

The chain is built from TRBV9 and TRBJ2-5, with D possibly matching TRBD1 (6 bases). This CDR3 comprises 15 residues. V lost 4 bases and J lost 1, with 14 bases in between. Germline V gene lookup returns CDR1 SGDLS and CDR2 YYNGEE. The DNA of the CDR3 is TGTGCCAGCAGCCATGGACAGTTGGGCCAAGAGACCCAGTACTTC. Its translation: CASSHGQLGQETQYF.

This clone has only a few counts. The gene calls are TRBV3-1 (or the pseudogene TRBV3-2) and TRBJ1-5; no clear D. The germline gives CDR1 LGHDT, CDR2 YNNKEL (reference sequence). V lost 0 bases, J lost 6 bases, and 6 bases lay in between. This CDR3 contains 13 residues. The CDR3: CASSQDASQPQHF. The CDR3 DNA is TGTGCCAGCAGCCAAGATGCGTCTCAGCCCCAGCATTTT.

The chain's CDR3 is CASSSAGGVTYEQYF. Here the CDR3 DNA reads TGTGCCAGCAGCTCAGCGGGGGGGGTAACCTACGAGCAGTACTTC. The J gene is TRBJ2-7, the V gene TRBV3-1 (or the pseudogene TRBV3-2); 10 bases are shared with TRBD2. Trimming took 5 bases from V and 2 from J; bases not matched to a gene: 6. The CDR3 sequence is 15 residues long. From germline, CDR1 is LGHDT and CDR2 YNNKEL (reference sequence).

V gene TRBV2 combines with J gene TRBJ2-1; TRBD1 matches at 7 bases. Germline loops: CDR1 SNHLY, CDR2 FYNNEI. The CDR3 runs 13 residues. V shed 6 bases, J shed 10 bases, and the junction held 9 bases outside the gene matches. The CDR3 DNA follows: TGTGCCAGCAGGGATGACAGGGTACAGGAGCAGTTCTTC. Protein sequence: CASRDDRVQEQFF.

V gene TRBV14 combines with J gene TRBJ2-5; TRBD1 might be the D (8 bases). V gave up 2 bases and J gave up 7 bases, with 14 bases separating them. Per the germline V gene, CDR1 is SGHDN and CDR2 is FVKESK. This CDR3 has 14 residues. The CDR3 spells CASSQMSGTGTQYF. The CDR3 DNA is TGTGCCAGCAGCCAAATGAGCGGGACAGGGACCCAGTACTTC.

The chain links TRBV6-5 to TRBJ1-4; D call uncertain. V was clipped by 8 bases and J by 0 bases, with 7 bases between them. The CDR3 consists of 13 residues. In germline, CDR1 is MNHEY, CDR2 SVGAGI. CDR3 in amino acids: CASRVTTNEKLFF. DNA for the CDR3: TGTGCCAGCCGGGTCACAACTAATGAAAAACTGTTTTTT.

The chain couples TRBV30 to TRBJ1-1; 9 bases are a match to TRBD1. The CDR3 has 16 amino acids. Germline V gene data show CDR1 as GTSNPN and CDR2 as SVGIG (reference sequence). The J segment lost 4 bases and the V segment lost 6 bases, leaving 15 bases of the junction unmatched. The CDR3 region has the DNA TGTGCCTGCCCCCGAACCGGGACAGGGACCGTCACTGAAGCTTTCTTT. Translated: CACPRTGTGTVTEAFF.

V usage is TRBV3-1 (or the pseudogene TRBV3-2) and J usage is TRBJ2-7, with a possible D match to TRBD1 (5 bases). Germline V CDR1 and CDR2: LGHDT, YNNKEL (reference sequence). The CDR3 loop spans 14 amino acids. Trimming removed 4 bases from V and 12 bases from J, with 22 bases in between. The chain's CDR3 is CASSPSWGKTAPYF. CDR3 coding DNA: TGTGCCAGCAGCCCGTCCTGGGGCAAGACAGCTCCGTACTTC.

The chain employs TRBV25-1 and TRBJ2-7; tentatively, D is TRBD2 (7 bases). The germline V gene has CDR1 MGHDK and CDR2 SYGVNS. V lost 1 base, J lost 5 bases, and 12 bases lay in between. This CDR3 has 14 residues. As DNA, the CDR3 is TGTGCCAGCAGTGAATGGAGGGGGGGCCACGAGCAGTACTTC. It codes for CASSEWRGGHEQYF.

In its sample, this clone was seen once. The V call is TRBV4-1, the J call TRBJ1-5; 7 bases line up with TRBD1. The V segment lost 2 bases and the J segment 4 bases; nucleotides outside the gene matches: 2. The germline V gene has CDR1 MGHRA and CDR2 YSYEKL. The CDR3 is 14 residues long. CDR3 sequence: CASSQRQGNQPQHF. In nucleotides, the CDR3 is TGCGCCAGCAGCCAACGACAGGGTAATCAGCCCCAGCATTTT.

This clone was recorded once. The chain recombines TRBV28 with TRBJ2-3, with 8 nucleotides matching TRBD2. The V segment lost 6 bases and the J segment 2 bases; nucleotides outside the gene matches: 10. The CDR3 is 16 residues long. Germline loops: CDR1 MDHEN, CDR2 SYDVKM. The CDR3 nucleotides read TGTGCCAGCAGGGGGGACCGGGGGGGCCACACAGATACGCAGTATTTT. Protein product: CASRGDRGGHTDTQYF. The variable domain in full, completed from reference TRBV28 and TRBJ2-3, reads DVKVTQSSRYLVKRTGEKVFLECVQDMDHENMFWYRQDPGLGLRLIYFSYDVKMKEKGDIPEGYSVSREKKERFSLILESASTNQTSMYLCASRGDRGGHTDTQYFGPGTRLTVL.

The chain uses TRBV28 and TRBJ1-1, with a weak D call TRBD1 (6 bases). Germline-derived CDR1 and CDR2 are MDHEN and SYDVKM. This CDR3 contains 13 residues. Trimming left V 5 bases short and J 10 bases short, with 17 bases between. The CDR3 region is CASSPSWGRVAFF. In DNA, the CDR3 is TGTGCCAGCAGTCCCTCCTGGGGGCGCGTAGCTTTCTTT.

The chain has TRBV28 and TRBJ1-1; tentative D call: TRBD1 (6 bases). This CDR3 spans 16 amino acids. V was shortened by 6 bases and J by 1 base, with 18 bases between the two germline ends. Germline CDR1 is MDHEN and CDR2 is SYDVKM. The CDR3 protein is CASRSPGEPPNTEAFF. The CDR3 DNA reads TGTGCCAGCAGATCCCCAGGGGAGCCACCGAACACTGAAGCTTTCTTT.

V usage is TRBV3-1 (or the pseudogene TRBV3-2) and J usage is TRBJ2-2; 10 bases match TRBD1. J lost 4 bases, V lost 4 bases, and 6 bases had no gene match. Germline V gives CDR1 LGHDT, CDR2 YNNKEL (reference sequence). The CDR3 length is 16 residues. The CDR3 bases are TGTGCCAGCAGCCTCCGGGACAGGGGTTTCACCGGGGAGCTGTTTTTT. Translation: CASSLRDRGFTGELFF.

The genes are TRBV5-1 and TRBJ2-7; a weak D match, TRBD1 (7 bases). Trimming shortened V by 0 bases and J by 0 bases, and 10 bases separated the two germline ends. CDR3 length equals 15 residues. CDR1 is SGHRS and CDR2 is YFSETQ in the germline V gene. The CDR3 region has the DNA TGCGCCAGCAGCTTGGTCCAGGGGGGCTCCTACGAGCAGTACTTC. It is translated as CASSLVQGGSYEQYF.

CDR3 sequence reads: CATRVGGDGYTF. For the CDR3, the DNA is TGTGCCACCCGAGTAGGGGGAGATGGCTACACCTTC. This sequence joins TRBV2 and TRBJ1-2; maybe TRBD1 (6 bases). The CDR3 runs to 12 residues. The ends were cut back, 10 bases at V and 6 bases at J, with 15 bases in the middle. Germline V CDR1 and CDR2: SNHLY, FYNNEI.

This clone has only one observation. The J gene is TRBJ1-5, the V gene TRBV4-2; D is undetermined. Germline CDR1 and CDR2: LGHNA and YNFKEQ. The germline V and J ends were trimmed by 0 bases and 2 bases, with 8 bases remaining between them. CDR3 length: 15 amino acids. CDR3 coding DNA: TGTGCCAGCAGCCAAGAAAGCACGGGCAATCAGCCCCAGCATTTT. It specifies CASSQESTGNQPQHF.

The chain combines TRBV7-8 with TRBJ1-4, with D possibly TRBD1 on 5 matching bases. The V end was cut by 9 bases, the J end by 8 bases, with 16 bases between. CDR3 size: 13 residues. Germline CDR1 is SGHVS and CDR2 is FQNEAQ. Here the CDR3 DNA reads TGTGCCAGTACAGGCGCTTTCCGCGAAAAACTGTTTTTT. Protein sequence: CASTGAFREKLFF.

V and J are TRBV5-8 and TRBJ1-1; no firm D call. V was clipped by 2 bases and J by 1 base, with 12 bases between them. CDR3 length: 15 residues. The germline V gene encodes CDR1 SGHTS and CDR2 YDEGEE. CDR3 nucleotide sequence: TGTGCCAGCAGCTTTGGAAGAGCGCAGAACACTGAAGCTTTCTTT. Amino acid sequence: CASSFGRAQNTEAFF.

The chain uses TRBV13 and TRBJ2-7; 7 nucleotides match TRBD1. The CDR3 spans 15 residues. Germline CDR1 reads PRHDT; CDR2 reads FYEKMQ (reference sequence). The J segment lost 2 bases and the V segment lost 0 bases, leaving 4 bases of the junction unmatched. CDR3 nucleotide sequence: TGTGCCAGCAGCTTAGGTGGACAGGTGACCTACGAGCAGTACTTC. It is translated as CASSLGGQVTYEQYF. Full variable domain (remainder filled in from reference TRBV13 and TRBJ2-7): AAGVIQSPRHLIKEKRETATLKCYPIPRHDTVYWYQQGPGQDPQFLISFYEKMQSDKGSIPDRFSAQQFSDYHSELNMSSLELGDSALYFCASSLGGQVTYEQYFGPGTRLTVT.